This is a list of T cell receptor beta chains from one sample in a study of technical replicates of blood from a few donors. TCRdb's table, derived via immunoSEQ multiplex PCR, lists solely in-frame clones and lacks some. The sample holds more than 65,000 clones, around 97% seen once. The sequencing sample was made of T cells isolated from PBMCs. These receptors were collected from a human donor in good health. Both conserved end residues are part of each CDR3. The order of the fields is J gene, D gene, V gene, clone size, CDR3 DNA, CDR3 protein. D genes are given only for firm matches. Rows give clone size only sometimes, using once, few, many, or a class for an expanded clone.

j_gene: TRBJ1-3; d_gene: TRBD1; v_gene: TRBV12-5; abundance: .; CDR3nt: TGTGCTAGTGGTAGAATCCCACAGGGGAGAAACACCATATATTTT; CDR3aa: CASGRIPQGRNTIYF
j_gene: TRBJ2-3; d_gene: .; v_gene: TRBV7-9; abundance: .; CDR3nt: TGTGCCAGCAGCTTAGAAGGGGGTAAACCGGCGGATACGCAGTATTTT; CDR3aa: CASSLEGGKPADTQYF
j_gene: TRBJ2-5; d_gene: .; v_gene: TRBV6-5; abundance: .; CDR3nt: TGTGCCAGCAGTCCGGATTGGGGGGTAGGGACCCAGTACTTC; CDR3aa: CASSPDWGVGTQYF
j_gene: TRBJ2-3; d_gene: .; v_gene: TRBV28; abundance: once; CDR3nt: TGTGCCAGCAGCTGGCAGGGCGAAGATGATACGCAGTATTTT; CDR3aa: CASSWQGEDDTQYF
j_gene: TRBJ1-6; d_gene: TRBD1; v_gene: TRBV30; abundance: .; CDR3nt: TGTGCCTGGAGTTCACGGGACAGGGTCAGCTCCTATAATTCACCCCTCCACTTT; CDR3aa: CAWSSRDRVSSYNSPLHF
j_gene: TRBJ2-7; d_gene: TRBD1; v_gene: TRBV11-3; abundance: .; CDR3nt: TGTGCCAGCGGTCCCAGGGGGCCCGACGAGCAGTACTTC; CDR3aa: CASGPRGPDEQYF
j_gene: TRBJ2-7; d_gene: .; v_gene: TRBV15; abundance: .; CDR3nt: TGTGCCACCAGCAGTGCCCAATCGTCTAGCGTAAGCTCCTACGAGCAGTACTTC; CDR3aa: CATSSAQSSSVSSYEQYF
j_gene: TRBJ2-3; d_gene: TRBD2; v_gene: TRBV29-1; abundance: .; CDR3nt: TGCAGCGTCGACGGGACAGTAAGGACTAGCGGGGAAGATACGCAGTATTTT; CDR3aa: CSVDGTVRTSGEDTQYF
j_gene: TRBJ1-2; d_gene: .; v_gene: TRBV7-9; abundance: once; CDR3nt: TGTGCCAGCAGCCCCGTTTCCCCGAGGGTCTTGGGCTACACCTTC; CDR3aa: CASSPVSPRVLGYTF
j_gene: TRBJ2-7; d_gene: TRBD1; v_gene: TRBV18; abundance: .; CDR3nt: TGTGCCAGCTCAGGACAGGAGAGCTCCTACGAGCAGTACTTC; CDR3aa: CASSGQESSYEQYF
j_gene: TRBJ1-1; d_gene: TRBD1; v_gene: TRBV7-9; abundance: .; CDR3nt: TGTGCCAGCACCCAAGGGGGCCAGGGCGGCACTGAAGCTTTCTTT; CDR3aa: CASTQGGQGGTEAFF
j_gene: TRBJ2-7; d_gene: TRBD1; v_gene: TRBV11-3; abundance: .; CDR3nt: TGTGCCAGCAGTTCGGGACAGGATTCCTACGAGCAGTACTTC; CDR3aa: CASSSGQDSYEQYF
j_gene: TRBJ1-5; d_gene: .; v_gene: TRBV5-1; abundance: .; CDR3nt: TGCGCCAGCAGCTTGCTGGGCTATCAGCCCCAGCATTTT; CDR3aa: CASSLLGYQPQHF
j_gene: TRBJ2-1; d_gene: .; v_gene: TRBV2; abundance: .; CDR3nt: TGTGCCAGCAGCGGAAGCGGAATCTCCTACAATGAGCAGTTCTTC; CDR3aa: CASSGSGISYNEQFF
j_gene: TRBJ1-5; d_gene: .; v_gene: TRBV5-1; abundance: .; CDR3nt: TGCGCCAGCAGCTTAGGCGAGGGTTATAATCAGCCCCAGCATTTT; CDR3aa: CASSLGEGYNQPQHF
j_gene: TRBJ1-2; d_gene: TRBD1; v_gene: TRBV29-1; abundance: once; CDR3nt: TGCACCATAAGACAGGGAGGACAGGGCTACACCTTC; CDR3aa: CTIRQGGQGYTF
j_gene: TRBJ2-5; d_gene: .; v_gene: TRBV5-1; abundance: .; CDR3nt: TGCGCCAGCAGCTCTGGGTCGGGGAAATGGTACTTC; CDR3aa: CASSSGSGKWYF
j_gene: TRBJ2-1; d_gene: .; v_gene: TRBV5-1; abundance: .; CDR3nt: TGCGCCAGCAGCCGCGGGACCCACTATGACAATGAGCAGTTCTTC; CDR3aa: CASSRGTHYDNEQFF
j_gene: TRBJ1-5; d_gene: .; v_gene: TRBV5-4; abundance: .; CDR3nt: TGTGCCAGCAGCCTTGGGGGAGGTAATCAGCCCCAGCATTTT; CDR3aa: CASSLGGGNQPQHF
j_gene: TRBJ2-7; d_gene: .; v_gene: TRBV13; abundance: .; CDR3nt: TGTGCCAGCAGCTTACCGGGGGACCCCTACGAGCAGTACTTC; CDR3aa: CASSLPGDPYEQYF
j_gene: TRBJ2-2; d_gene: TRBD2; v_gene: TRBV28; abundance: .; CDR3nt: TGTGCCAGCAGTTTCCTAGCGGGAGAGTCGACCGGGGAGCTGTTTTTT; CDR3aa: CASSFLAGESTGELFF
j_gene: TRBJ2-5; d_gene: .; v_gene: TRBV15; abundance: .; CDR3nt: TGTGCCACCAGCAGATCTGGGGCCTTCCAGGTCGGAGAGACCCAGTACTTC; CDR3aa: CATSRSGAFQVGETQYF
j_gene: TRBJ2-7; d_gene: .; v_gene: TRBV27; abundance: .; CDR3nt: TGTGCCACCGCGGAGGGACCCGAGCAGTACTTC; CDR3aa: CATAEGPEQYF
j_gene: TRBJ2-2; d_gene: TRBD1; v_gene: TRBV2; abundance: .; CDR3nt: TGTGCCATCCACGCCGGGGACAGGGGAGACACCGGGGAGCTGTTTTTT; CDR3aa: CAIHAGDRGDTGELFF
j_gene: TRBJ2-3; d_gene: TRBD1; v_gene: TRBV6-4; abundance: .; CDR3nt: TGTGCCAGCAGTGACCGGACAGGGAACACAGATACGCAGTATTTT; CDR3aa: CASSDRTGNTDTQYF
j_gene: TRBJ2-1; d_gene: TRBD2; v_gene: TRBV7-9; abundance: .; CDR3nt: TGTGCCAGCAGCTTCATCAAGCGGGAGCACAATGAGCAGTTCTTC; CDR3aa: CASSFIKREHNEQFF
j_gene: TRBJ1-5; d_gene: TRBD1; v_gene: TRBV6-4; abundance: .; CDR3nt: TGTGCCAGCAGTGCCGAACAGGGGGCCCAGCCCCAGCATTTT; CDR3aa: CASSAEQGAQPQHF
j_gene: TRBJ1-2; d_gene: TRBD1; v_gene: TRBV10-3; abundance: .; CDR3nt: TGTGCCATCAGTCCCGGGACAGATGGGGACGGCTACACCTTC; CDR3aa: CAISPGTDGDGYTF
j_gene: TRBJ1-1; d_gene: TRBD1; v_gene: TRBV7-9; abundance: .; CDR3nt: TGTGCCGGATTGTGGGACAGGGCGGGGAACACTGAAGCTTTCTTT; CDR3aa: CAGLWDRAGNTEAFF
j_gene: TRBJ2-3; d_gene: TRBD2; v_gene: TRBV27; abundance: .; CDR3nt: TGTGCCAGCAGTTCCGGACTAGAACCCGATCCTAGCACAGATACGCAGTATTTT; CDR3aa: CASSSGLEPDPSTDTQYF
j_gene: TRBJ1-5; d_gene: TRBD1; v_gene: TRBV9; abundance: once; CDR3nt: TGTGCCAGCAGCCCTACAGGGGCCAATCAGCCCCAGCATTTT; CDR3aa: CASSPTGANQPQHF
j_gene: TRBJ1-2; d_gene: TRBD1; v_gene: TRBV6-6; abundance: .; CDR3nt: TGTGCCAGCAGTTACTATACACAGGGGCAATATGGCTACACCTTC; CDR3aa: CASSYYTQGQYGYTF
j_gene: TRBJ2-2; d_gene: .; v_gene: TRBV6-1; abundance: .; CDR3nt: TGTGCCAGCAGTGAGTTAGGGGCCGGGGAGCTGTTTTTT; CDR3aa: CASSELGAGELFF
j_gene: TRBJ2-5; d_gene: TRBD2; v_gene: TRBV11-3; abundance: .; CDR3nt: TGTGCCAGCAGCCCGGGACTAGCGGCGAGGGAAGAGACCCAGTACTTC; CDR3aa: CASSPGLAAREETQYF
j_gene: TRBJ2-5; d_gene: TRBD2; v_gene: TRBV6-5; abundance: .; CDR3nt: TGTGCCAGCACCAACGAGGGGAGGGGGACCCAGTACTTC; CDR3aa: CASTNEGRGTQYF
j_gene: TRBJ2-1; d_gene: TRBD2; v_gene: TRBV10-2; abundance: .; CDR3nt: TGCGCCGCACACTCTAGCGGGGGGCCGTCCTACAATGAGCAGTTCTTC; CDR3aa: CAAHSSGGPSYNEQFF
j_gene: TRBJ1-5; d_gene: TRBD1; v_gene: TRBV28; abundance: .; CDR3nt: TGTGCCAGCAGTCCAAAATCTTACAGGGGGAGGACTCAGCCCCAGCATTTT; CDR3aa: CASSPKSYRGRTQPQHF
j_gene: TRBJ2-2; d_gene: .; v_gene: TRBV5-6; abundance: .; CDR3nt: TGTGCCAGCAGCTCACAGGGCGCCGGGGAGCTGTTTTTT; CDR3aa: CASSSQGAGELFF
j_gene: TRBJ2-3; d_gene: TRBD2; v_gene: TRBV10-2; abundance: once; CDR3nt: TGCGCCAGCAGTCTTACTAGCGGCCTCCAATTCACAGATACGCAGTATTTT; CDR3aa: CASSLTSGLQFTDTQYF
j_gene: TRBJ1-1; d_gene: .; v_gene: TRBV9; abundance: .; CDR3nt: TGTGCCAGCAGCGTCCTAAGGGGTGCGACTGAAGCTTTCTTT; CDR3aa: CASSVLRGATEAFF
j_gene: TRBJ2-2; d_gene: .; v_gene: TRBV11-2; abundance: .; CDR3nt: TGTGCCAGCAGTTTGGGACTCCGTGGCGGGGAGCTGTTTTTT; CDR3aa: CASSLGLRGGELFF
j_gene: TRBJ2-3; d_gene: TRBD2; v_gene: TRBV9; abundance: .; CDR3nt: TGTGCCAGCAGCGACCTCATACTAGCGGGGGCACAAGATACGCAGTATTTT; CDR3aa: CASSDLILAGAQDTQYF
j_gene: TRBJ2-3; d_gene: TRBD1; v_gene: TRBV7-6; abundance: .; CDR3nt: TGTGCCAGCAGCTCCACAGGGGGCTCGGGCACAGATACGCAGTATTTT; CDR3aa: CASSSTGGSGTDTQYF
j_gene: TRBJ2-7; d_gene: TRBD1; v_gene: TRBV14; abundance: .; CDR3nt: TGTGCCAGCAGCCTGGGACAGGGCGAATTCTACGAGCAGTACTTC; CDR3aa: CASSLGQGEFYEQYF
j_gene: TRBJ1-5; d_gene: .; v_gene: TRBV5-6; abundance: .; CDR3nt: TGTGCCAGCAGCCGAGGGGGATACTATCAGCCCCAGCATTTT; CDR3aa: CASSRGGYYQPQHF
j_gene: TRBJ1-1; d_gene: .; v_gene: TRBV21-1; abundance: .; CDR3nt: TGTGCCAGCAACGGCCGGGGTATTGAAGCTTTCTTT; CDR3aa: CASNGRGIEAFF
j_gene: TRBJ1-5; d_gene: .; v_gene: TRBV7-2; abundance: .; CDR3nt: TGTGCCAGCAGCTTACTCAGGGGCCAGCCCCAGCATTTT; CDR3aa: CASSLLRGQPQHF
j_gene: TRBJ2-7; d_gene: .; v_gene: TRBV6-5; abundance: .; CDR3nt: TGTGCCACCGGCTACGAGCAGTACTTC; CDR3aa: CATGYEQYF
j_gene: TRBJ1-1; d_gene: .; v_gene: TRBV5-1; abundance: .; CDR3nt: TGCGCCAGCAGGGCACCCGGGTACACTGAAGCTTTCTTT; CDR3aa: CASRAPGYTEAFF
j_gene: TRBJ2-5; d_gene: .; v_gene: TRBV18; abundance: once; CDR3nt: TGTGCCAGCTCACGGTTTGCACAGCTCCAAGAGACCCAGTACTTC; CDR3aa: CASSRFAQLQETQYF
j_gene: TRBJ1-1; d_gene: .; v_gene: TRBV6-6; abundance: .; CDR3nt: TGTGCCAGCAGTTCCAACCCGTCCGCGGAAGCTTTCTTT; CDR3aa: CASSSNPSAEAFF